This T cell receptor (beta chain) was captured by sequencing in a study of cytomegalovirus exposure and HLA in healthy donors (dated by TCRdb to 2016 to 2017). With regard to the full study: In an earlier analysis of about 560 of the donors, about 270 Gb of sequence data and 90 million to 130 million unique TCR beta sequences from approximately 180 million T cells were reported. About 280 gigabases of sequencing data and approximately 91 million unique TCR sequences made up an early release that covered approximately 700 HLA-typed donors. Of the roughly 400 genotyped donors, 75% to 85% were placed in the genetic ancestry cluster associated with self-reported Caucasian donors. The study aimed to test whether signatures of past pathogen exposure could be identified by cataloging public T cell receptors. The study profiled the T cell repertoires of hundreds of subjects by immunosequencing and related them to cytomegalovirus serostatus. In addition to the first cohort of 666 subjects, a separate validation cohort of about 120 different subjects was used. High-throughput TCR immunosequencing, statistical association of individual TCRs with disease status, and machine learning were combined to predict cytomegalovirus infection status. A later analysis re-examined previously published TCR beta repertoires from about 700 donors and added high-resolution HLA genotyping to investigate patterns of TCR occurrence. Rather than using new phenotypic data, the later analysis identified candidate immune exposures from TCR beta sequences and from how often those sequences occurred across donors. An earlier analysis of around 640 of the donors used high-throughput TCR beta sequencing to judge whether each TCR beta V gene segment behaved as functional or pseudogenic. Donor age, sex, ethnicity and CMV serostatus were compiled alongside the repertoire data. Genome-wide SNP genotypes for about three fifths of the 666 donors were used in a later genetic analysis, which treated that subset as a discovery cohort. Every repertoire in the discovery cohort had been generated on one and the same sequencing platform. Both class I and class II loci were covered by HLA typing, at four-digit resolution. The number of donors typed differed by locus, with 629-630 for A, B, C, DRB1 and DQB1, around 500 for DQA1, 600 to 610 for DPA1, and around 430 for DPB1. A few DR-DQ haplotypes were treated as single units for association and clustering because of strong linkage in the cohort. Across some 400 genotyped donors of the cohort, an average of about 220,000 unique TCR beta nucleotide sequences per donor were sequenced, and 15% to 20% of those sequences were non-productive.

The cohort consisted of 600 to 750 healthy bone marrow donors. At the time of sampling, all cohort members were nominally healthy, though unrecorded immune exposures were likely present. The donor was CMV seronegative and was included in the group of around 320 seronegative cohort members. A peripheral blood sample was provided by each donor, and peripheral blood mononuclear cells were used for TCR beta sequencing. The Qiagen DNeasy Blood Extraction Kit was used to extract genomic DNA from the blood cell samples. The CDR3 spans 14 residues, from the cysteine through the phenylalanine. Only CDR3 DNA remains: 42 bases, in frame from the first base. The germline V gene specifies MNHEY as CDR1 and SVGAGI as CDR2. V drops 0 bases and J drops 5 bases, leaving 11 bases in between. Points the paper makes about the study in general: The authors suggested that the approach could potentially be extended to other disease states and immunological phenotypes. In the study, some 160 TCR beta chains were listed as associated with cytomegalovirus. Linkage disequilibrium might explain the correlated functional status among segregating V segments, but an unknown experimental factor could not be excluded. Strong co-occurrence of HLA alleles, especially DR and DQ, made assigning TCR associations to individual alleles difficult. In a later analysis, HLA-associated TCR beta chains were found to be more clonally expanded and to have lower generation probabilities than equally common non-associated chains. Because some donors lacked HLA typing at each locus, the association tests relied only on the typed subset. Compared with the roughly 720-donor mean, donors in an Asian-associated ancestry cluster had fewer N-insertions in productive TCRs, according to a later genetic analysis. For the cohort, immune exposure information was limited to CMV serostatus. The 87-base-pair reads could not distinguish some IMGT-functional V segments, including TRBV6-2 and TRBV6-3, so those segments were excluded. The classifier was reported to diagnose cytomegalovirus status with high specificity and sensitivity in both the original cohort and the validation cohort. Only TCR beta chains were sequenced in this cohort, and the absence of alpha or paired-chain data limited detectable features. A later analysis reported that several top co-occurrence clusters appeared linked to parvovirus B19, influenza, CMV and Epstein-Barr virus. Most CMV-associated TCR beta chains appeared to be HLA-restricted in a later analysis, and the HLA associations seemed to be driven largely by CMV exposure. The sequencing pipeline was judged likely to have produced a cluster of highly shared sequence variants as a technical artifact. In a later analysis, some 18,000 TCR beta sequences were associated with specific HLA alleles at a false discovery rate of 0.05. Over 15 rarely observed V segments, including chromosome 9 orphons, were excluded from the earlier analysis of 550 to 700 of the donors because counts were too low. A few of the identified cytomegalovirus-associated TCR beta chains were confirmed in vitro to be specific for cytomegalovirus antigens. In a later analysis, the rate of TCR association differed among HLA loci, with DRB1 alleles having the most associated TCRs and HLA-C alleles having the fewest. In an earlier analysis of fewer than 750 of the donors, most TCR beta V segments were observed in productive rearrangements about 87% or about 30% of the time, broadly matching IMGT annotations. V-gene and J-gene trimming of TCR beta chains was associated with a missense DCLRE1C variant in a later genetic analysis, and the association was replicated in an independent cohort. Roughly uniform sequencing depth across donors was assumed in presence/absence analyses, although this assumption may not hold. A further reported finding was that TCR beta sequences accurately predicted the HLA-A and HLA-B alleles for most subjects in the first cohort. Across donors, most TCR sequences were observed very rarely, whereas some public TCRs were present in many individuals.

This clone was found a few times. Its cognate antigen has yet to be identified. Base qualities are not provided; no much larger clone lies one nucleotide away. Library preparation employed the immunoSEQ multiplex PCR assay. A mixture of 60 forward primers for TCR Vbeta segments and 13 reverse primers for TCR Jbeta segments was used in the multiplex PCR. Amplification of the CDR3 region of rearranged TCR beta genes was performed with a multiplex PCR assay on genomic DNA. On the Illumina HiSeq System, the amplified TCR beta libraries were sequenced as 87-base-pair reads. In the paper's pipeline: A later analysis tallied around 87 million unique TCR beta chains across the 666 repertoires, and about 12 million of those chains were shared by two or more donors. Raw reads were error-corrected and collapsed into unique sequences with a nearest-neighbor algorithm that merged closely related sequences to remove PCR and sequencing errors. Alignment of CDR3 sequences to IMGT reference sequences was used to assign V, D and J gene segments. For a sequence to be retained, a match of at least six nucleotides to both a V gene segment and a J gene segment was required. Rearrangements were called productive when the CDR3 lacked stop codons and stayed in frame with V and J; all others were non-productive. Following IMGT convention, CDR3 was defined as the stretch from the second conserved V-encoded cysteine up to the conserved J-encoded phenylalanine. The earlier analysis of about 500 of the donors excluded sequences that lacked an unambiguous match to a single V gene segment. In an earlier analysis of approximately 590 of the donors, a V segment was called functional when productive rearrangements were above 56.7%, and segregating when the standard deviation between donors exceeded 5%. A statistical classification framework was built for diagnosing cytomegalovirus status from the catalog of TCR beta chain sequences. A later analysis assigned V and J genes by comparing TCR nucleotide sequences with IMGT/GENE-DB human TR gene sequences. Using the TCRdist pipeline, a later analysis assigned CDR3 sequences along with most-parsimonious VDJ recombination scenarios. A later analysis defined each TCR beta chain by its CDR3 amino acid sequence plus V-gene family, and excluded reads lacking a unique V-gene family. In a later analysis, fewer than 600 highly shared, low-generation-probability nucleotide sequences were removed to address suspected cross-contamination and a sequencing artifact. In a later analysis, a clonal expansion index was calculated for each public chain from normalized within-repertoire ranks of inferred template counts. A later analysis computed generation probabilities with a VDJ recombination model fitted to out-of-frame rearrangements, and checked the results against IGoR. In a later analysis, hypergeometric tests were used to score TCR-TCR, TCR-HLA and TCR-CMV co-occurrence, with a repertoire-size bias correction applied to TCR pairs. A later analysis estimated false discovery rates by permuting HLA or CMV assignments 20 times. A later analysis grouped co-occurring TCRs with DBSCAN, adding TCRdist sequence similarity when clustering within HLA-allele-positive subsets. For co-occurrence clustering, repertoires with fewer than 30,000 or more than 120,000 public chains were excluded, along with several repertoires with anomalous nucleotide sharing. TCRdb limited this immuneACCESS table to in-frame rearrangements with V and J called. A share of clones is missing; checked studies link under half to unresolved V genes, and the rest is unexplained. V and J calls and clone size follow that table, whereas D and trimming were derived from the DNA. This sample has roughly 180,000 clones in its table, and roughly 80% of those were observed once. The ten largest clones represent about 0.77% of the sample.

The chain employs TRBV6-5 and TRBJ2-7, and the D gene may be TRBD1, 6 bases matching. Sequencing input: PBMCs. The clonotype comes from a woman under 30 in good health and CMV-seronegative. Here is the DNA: TGTGCCAGCAGTTACTCGGGCAGGGGACACGAGCAGTACTTC. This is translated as CASSYSGRGHEQYF.